These 12 T cell receptor beta chains share one sample of origin, sequenced in a study of T cells in Graves' hyperthyroidism and ophthalmopathy. RNA transcripts served as the template for amplifying TCR beta CDR3 regions. In the first-round RT-PCR of the TCR CDR3, the HTBI primer set was used. TCRdb analysed the multiplex PCR reads with MiXCR anew, one entry per CDR3 protein. The sample lists hundreds of thousands of distinct CDR3 sequences, about a sixth occurring once. The material sequenced was blood. Receptor source: a woman aged 18-29 years with Graves' ophthalmopathy.

This clonotype was seen at least ten times. CDR3 loop: CASSLGGRNTIYF. The CDR3 DNA reads as TGCGCCAGCAGCTTAGGGGGCCGAAACACCATATATTTT. The chain is built from TRBV5-1 and TRBJ1-3; 7 bases map to TRBD1. CDR1 and CDR2 (germline): SGHRS, YFSETQ. The CDR3 consists of 13 residues. The J segment lost 5 bases and the V segment lost 2 bases, leaving 1 base of the junction unmatched.

This clonotype was recorded a few times. The chain recombines TRBV25-1 with TRBJ2-4, with 9 bases aligning to TRBD1. Trimming at V came to 6 bases and at J to 3 bases, leaving 12 bases not matched to a gene. Germline V gene sequence: CDR1 MGHDK, CDR2 SYGVNS. This CDR3 region has 17 residues. The CDR3 spells CASSRTGTGLSKNIQYF. As DNA, the CDR3 is TGTGCCAGCAGCCGTACCGGGACAGGGTTGAGCAAAAACATTCAGTACTTC.

This clonotype came up many times. This chain uses TRBV7-2 with TRBJ2-7, with a tentative D call TRBD1 (5 bases). Germline assignment: CDR1 SGHTA and CDR2 FQGNSA. The CDR3 runs 13 residues. Trimming stripped 1 base from V and 3 bases from J, with 7 bases between. CDR3 loop: CASSLGGYYEQYF. The CDR3 DNA sequence: TGTGCCAGCAGCTTAGGGGGCTACTACGAGCAGTACTTC.

The sample holds many counts of this clonotype. The CDR3 loop is CASSHVPGQGGEKLFF. The DNA for the CDR3 is TGCGCCAGCAGTCACGTCCCGGGACAGGGAGGTGAAAAACTGTTTTTT. J is TRBJ1-4 and V is TRBV5-1; 9 bases map to TRBD1. CDR3 size: 16 residues. From germline, CDR1 is SGHRS and CDR2 YFSETQ. V lost 5 bases to trimming and J lost 7 bases; unmatched junction nucleotides: 12.

A note on this clonotype: Possible read error: a much larger clone is one base away. V usage is TRBV3-1 and J usage is TRBJ2-6, with D unclear. Trimming shortened V by 8 bases and J by 0 bases, and 14 bases separated the two germline ends. The CDR3 has 16 amino acids. Germline CDR1 and CDR2: LGHDT and YNNKEL (reference sequence). CDR3 sequence: CASARMGNSGANVLTF. For the CDR3, the DNA is TGTGCCAGCGCCAGGATGGGGAACTCTGGGGCCAACGTCCTGACTTTC.

This clonotype was seen ten or more times. The chain combines TRBV12-3 or TRBV12-4 with TRBJ2-5; the match to TRBD1 covers 7 bases. The V segment lost 0 bases and the J segment 5 bases; nucleotides outside the gene matches: 0. This CDR3 has 13 amino acids. The CDR3 protein is CASSLAQGETQYF. In DNA form, the CDR3 reads TGTGCCAGCAGTTTAGCACAGGGGGAGACCCAGTACTTC.

The chain employs TRBV19 and TRBJ2-4; 8 bases are a match to TRBD2. From germline, CDR1 is LNHDA and CDR2 SQIVND (reference sequence). Trimming took 1 base from V and 6 from J; bases not matched to a gene: 8. The CDR3 sequence is 16 residues long. CDR3 bases: TGTGCCAGTAGTATAGGTGGGCAGGCGGGGGGAAACATTCAGTACTTC. Its protein is CASSIGGQAGGNIQYF.

The chain joins TRBV28 to TRBJ2-7; TRBD2 matches at 14 bases. CDR3 length: 18 residues. Germline V CDR1 and CDR2: MDHEN, SYDVKM. J gave up 5 bases and V 7 bases, and 16 bases lay outside the gene matches. This chain's CDR3 is CASNPTVRTSGGKNEQYF. Here the CDR3 DNA reads TGTGCCAGCAACCCAACGGTGAGGACTAGCGGGGGGAAAAACGAGCAGTACTTC.

This clonotype was detected many times. The gene calls are TRBV4-1 and TRBJ2-5, with a weak D call TRBD2 (5 bases). The V end was cut by 4 bases, the J end by 4 bases, with 10 bases between. This CDR3 has 13 residues. Germline assignment: CDR1 MGHRA and CDR2 YSYEKL. DNA for the CDR3: TGCGCCAGCAGCCGTGCTAGCAGAGAGACCCAGTACTTC. This encodes CASSRASRETQYF.

This clonotype has at least ten counts. The CDR3 sequence is CASSRSGLGLEETQYF. The CDR3 region has the DNA TGTGCCAGCAGCCGCTCGGGTTTGGGCCTTGAGGAGACCCAGTACTTC. The chain links TRBV7-9 to TRBJ2-5; D uncertain. V dropped 5 bases and J dropped 5 bases, with 21 bases sitting between them. This CDR3 contains 16 residues. Germline values: CDR1 SEHNR, CDR2 FQNEAQ (reference sequence). The full variable domain, rest sourced from reference TRBV7-9 and TRBJ2-5, is DTGVSQNPRHKITKRGQNVTFRCDPISEHNRLYWYRQTLGQGPEFLTYFQNEAQLEKSRLLSDRFSAERPKGSFSTLEIQRTEQGDSAMYLCASSRSGLGLEETQYFGPGTRLLVL.

This clonotype has ten or more counts. The rearrangement joins TRBV12-3 or TRBV12-4 to TRBJ1-6; TRBD1 agrees at 9 bases. The CDR3 is 14 amino acids. V was clipped by 5 bases and J by 7 bases; unmatched bases: 3. The CDR3 region is CASSAGTGNSPLHF. CDR3 DNA sequence: TGTGCCAGCAGTGCCGGGACAGGGAATTCACCCCTCCACTTT.

This rearrangement joins TRBV6-5 to TRBJ2-3; 7 bases are a match to TRBD2. The CDR3 totals 16 residues. Germline CDR1 is MNHEY and CDR2 is SVGAGI. With 2 bases clipped from V and 3 bases from J, the junction kept 8 bases outside the gene matches. The CDR3 sequence: CASSYGPAGSTDTQYF. The CDR3, as DNA: TGTGCCAGCAGTTACGGACCAGCGGGAAGTACAGATACGCAGTATTTT.